The clone carrying this T cell receptor (beta chain) was seen at least ten times. Its antigen is unidentified. These data come from a study of neurological immune-mediated disorders. Germline V gene lookup returns CDR1 SGHVS and CDR2 FNYEAQ. Losses at the gene ends were 5 bases for V and 5 bases for J; bases not matched to a gene: 17. The CDR3 runs 17 residues. Study-level results: The greatest TCR clonal expansion occurred in HTLV-1-associated myelopathy and the least in multiple sclerosis, which fell below healthy controls.

By 5'RACE with 10-nucleotide random UMIs, the cDNA was made. Using its own MiXCR run on the 5' RACE reads, TCRdb lists one record per CDR3 protein. The table includes 25,000 or so distinct CDR3 sequences, around 10% detected once. The starting material, 2 million PBMCs stored at -80 C, gave rise to the unsorted libraries. This chain links TRBV7-6 with TRBJ1-2, with 7 bases that match TRBD1. The sequencing input was PBMCs. This receptor was identified in a man aged 55 to 70 in good health. The CDR3 coding sequence is TGTGCCAGCAGCCCTCCTGGGAAACAGGGGATTATATATGGCTACACCTTC. It encodes CASSPPGKQGIIYGYTF.